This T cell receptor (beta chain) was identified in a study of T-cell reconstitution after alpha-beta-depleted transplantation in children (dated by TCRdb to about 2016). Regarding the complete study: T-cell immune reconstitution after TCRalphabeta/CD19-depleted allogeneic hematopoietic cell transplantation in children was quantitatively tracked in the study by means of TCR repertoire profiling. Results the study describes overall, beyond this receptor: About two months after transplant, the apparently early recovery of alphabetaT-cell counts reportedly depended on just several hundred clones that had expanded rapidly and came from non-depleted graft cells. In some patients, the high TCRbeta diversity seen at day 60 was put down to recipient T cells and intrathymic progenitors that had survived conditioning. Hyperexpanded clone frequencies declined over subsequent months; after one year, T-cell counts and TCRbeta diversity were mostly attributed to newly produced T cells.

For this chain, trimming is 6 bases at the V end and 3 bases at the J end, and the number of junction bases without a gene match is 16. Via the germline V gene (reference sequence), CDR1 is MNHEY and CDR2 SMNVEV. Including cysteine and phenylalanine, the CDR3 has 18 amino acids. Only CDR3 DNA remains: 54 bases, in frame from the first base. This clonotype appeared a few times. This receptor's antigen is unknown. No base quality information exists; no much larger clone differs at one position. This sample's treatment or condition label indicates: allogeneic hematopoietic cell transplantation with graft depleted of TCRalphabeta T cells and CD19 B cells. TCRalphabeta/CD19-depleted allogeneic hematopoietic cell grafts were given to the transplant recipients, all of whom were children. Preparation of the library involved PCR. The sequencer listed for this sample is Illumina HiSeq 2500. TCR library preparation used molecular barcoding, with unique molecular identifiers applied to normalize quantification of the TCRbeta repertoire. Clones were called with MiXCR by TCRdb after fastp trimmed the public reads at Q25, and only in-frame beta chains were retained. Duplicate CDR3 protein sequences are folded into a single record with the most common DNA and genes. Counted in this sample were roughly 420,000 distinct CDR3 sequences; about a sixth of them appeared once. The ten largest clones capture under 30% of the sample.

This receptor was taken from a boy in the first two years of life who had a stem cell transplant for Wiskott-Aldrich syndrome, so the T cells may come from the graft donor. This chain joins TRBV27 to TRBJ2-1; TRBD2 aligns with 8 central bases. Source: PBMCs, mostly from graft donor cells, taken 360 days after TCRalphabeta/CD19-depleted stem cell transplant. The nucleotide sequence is TGTGCCAGCAGGGCACACGGACGAGCGGGAGTAATCTACAATGAGCAGTTCTTC. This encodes CASRAHGRAGVIYNEQFF.